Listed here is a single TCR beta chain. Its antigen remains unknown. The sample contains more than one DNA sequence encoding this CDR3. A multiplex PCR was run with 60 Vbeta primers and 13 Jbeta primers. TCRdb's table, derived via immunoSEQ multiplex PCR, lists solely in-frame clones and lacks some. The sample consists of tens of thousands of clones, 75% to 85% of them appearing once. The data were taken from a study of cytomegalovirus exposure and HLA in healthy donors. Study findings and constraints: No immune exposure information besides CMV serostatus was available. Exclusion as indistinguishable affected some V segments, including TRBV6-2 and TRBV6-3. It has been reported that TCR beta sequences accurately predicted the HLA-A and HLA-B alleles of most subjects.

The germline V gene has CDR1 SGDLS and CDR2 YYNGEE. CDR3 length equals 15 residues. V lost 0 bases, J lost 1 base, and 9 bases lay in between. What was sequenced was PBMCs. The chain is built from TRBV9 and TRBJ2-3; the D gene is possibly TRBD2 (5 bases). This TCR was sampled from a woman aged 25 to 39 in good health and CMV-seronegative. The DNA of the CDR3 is TGTGCCAGCAGCGTAGGAGGGAGAGGCACAGATACGCAGTATTTT. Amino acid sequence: CASSVGGRGTDTQYF. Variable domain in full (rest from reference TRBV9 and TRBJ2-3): DSGVTQTPKHLITATGQRVTLRCSPRSGDLSVYWYQQSLDQGLQFLIQYYNGEERAKGNILERFSAQQFPDLHSELNLSSLELGDSALYFCASSVGGRGTDTQYFGPGTRLTVL.